A selection of T cell receptor beta chains follows, all from one sample in a study of blood T cell repertoires in COVID-19. The data were produced by immunoSEQ multiplex PCR, yet TCRdb's version contains in-frame clones alone and is incomplete. The sample contains 150,000 to 180,000 clones, 80% to 90% of which appear only once. Specimen: peripheral blood. The origin of the receptors is a woman between 70 and 85 years old with acute or convalescent COVID-19. Each CDR3 is given with its conserved first and last residue. A D gene is named only where the DNA matches it firmly. The size field is filled for only some rows; it gives once, few, many or a size class.

cdr3_aa: CASSFLSGGAKDTQYF; cdr3_nt: TGTGCCAGCAGCTTTCTTAGCGGGGGGGCGAAAGATACGCAGTATTTT; j_call: TRBJ2-3; clone_size: NA; d_call: TRBD2; v_call: TRBV7-8
cdr3_aa: CASSRGQGFEAFF; cdr3_nt: TGTGCCAGCTCACGGGGACAGGGGTTTGAAGCTTTCTTT; j_call: TRBJ1-1; clone_size: NA; d_call: TRBD1; v_call: TRBV18
cdr3_aa: CASSFPQGAGGYTF; cdr3_nt: TGTGCCAGCAGCTTCCCACAGGGGGCGGGTGGCTACACCTTC; j_call: TRBJ1-2; clone_size: few; d_call: TRBD1; v_call: TRBV5-4
cdr3_aa: CASRRATAYNEKLFF; cdr3_nt: TGTGCCAGCAGGAGAGCGACAGCTTATAATGAAAAACTGTTTTTT; j_call: TRBJ1-4; clone_size: NA; d_call: NA; v_call: TRBV27
cdr3_aa: CASSRDTEAFF; cdr3_nt: TGTGCCAGCAGCCGCGACACTGAAGCTTTCTTT; j_call: TRBJ1-1; clone_size: NA; d_call: NA; v_call: TRBV7-8
cdr3_aa: CASSLQSLLQPQHF; cdr3_nt: TGTGCCAGCAGTTTACAGTCGTTATTACAGCCCCAGCATTTT; j_call: TRBJ1-5; clone_size: NA; d_call: NA; v_call: TRBV28
cdr3_aa: CSVAHGVVNEQFF; cdr3_nt: TGCAGCGTTGCTCATGGAGTGGTGAATGAGCAGTTCTTC; j_call: TRBJ2-1; clone_size: NA; d_call: NA; v_call: TRBV29-1
cdr3_aa: CAIRFFPSRTGENYGYTF; cdr3_nt: TGTGCCATCCGATTTTTCCCCTCTCGGACAGGGGAAAACTATGGCTACACCTTC; j_call: TRBJ1-2; clone_size: NA; d_call: TRBD1; v_call: TRBV6-4
cdr3_aa: CASSRDRHGYTF; cdr3_nt: TGTGCCAGCAGTCGAGACAGACATGGCTACACCTTC; j_call: TRBJ1-2; clone_size: few; d_call: NA; v_call: TRBV7-9
cdr3_aa: CASSQTDRNYGYTF; cdr3_nt: TGTGCCAGCAGCCAGACGGACAGGAACTATGGCTACACCTTC; j_call: TRBJ1-2; clone_size: NA; d_call: TRBD1; v_call: TRBV4-2
cdr3_aa: CSATSGNTIYF; cdr3_nt: TGCAGTGCCACAAGTGGAAACACCATATATTTT; j_call: TRBJ1-3; clone_size: NA; d_call: NA; v_call: TRBV20-1
cdr3_aa: CASSIVGRLSSGANVLTF; cdr3_nt: TGTGCCAGTAGTATAGTGGGCAGGTTAAGCTCTGGGGCCAACGTCCTGACTTTC; j_call: TRBJ2-6; clone_size: NA; d_call: NA; v_call: TRBV19
cdr3_aa: CASRVDRYTSYEQYF; cdr3_nt: TGTGCCAGCAGGGTCGACAGGTACACCTCCTACGAGCAGTACTTC; j_call: TRBJ2-7; clone_size: NA; d_call: NA; v_call: TRBV2
cdr3_aa: CASSHSAGVRSETQYF; cdr3_nt: TGTGCCAGCAGCCATTCTGCGGGGGTTCGGTCCGAGACCCAGTACTTC; j_call: TRBJ2-5; clone_size: NA; d_call: TRBD2; v_call: TRBV3-1/TRBV3-2
cdr3_aa: CASSLLRLRTGRGQPQHF; cdr3_nt: TGTGCCAGCAGTTTACTTCGACTACGGACAGGGAGGGGTCAGCCCCAGCATTTT; j_call: TRBJ1-5; clone_size: NA; d_call: TRBD1; v_call: TRBV28
cdr3_aa: CASSPRGPTNTGELFF; cdr3_nt: TGCGCCAGCAGCCCGCGTGGGCCAACGAACACCGGGGAGCTGTTTTTT; j_call: TRBJ2-2; clone_size: NA; d_call: NA; v_call: TRBV5-1
cdr3_aa: CASSSPGRGEAFF; cdr3_nt: TGTGCCAGCTCCTCCCCTGGACGGGGAGAAGCTTTCTTT; j_call: TRBJ1-1; clone_size: NA; d_call: NA; v_call: TRBV18
cdr3_aa: CASSLAGGPDEAFF; cdr3_nt: TGTGCCAGCAGCTTAGCGGGGGGGCCCGATGAAGCTTTCTTT; j_call: TRBJ1-1; clone_size: NA; d_call: NA; v_call: TRBV7-2
cdr3_aa: CASSLGTTEKLFF; cdr3_nt: TGTGCCAGCAGCTTGGGTACAACCGAAAAACTGTTTTTT; j_call: TRBJ1-4; clone_size: NA; d_call: NA; v_call: TRBV5-5
cdr3_aa: CASSRGWYTEAFF; cdr3_nt: TGCGCCAGCAGCAGGGGGTGGTATACTGAAGCTTTCTTT; j_call: TRBJ1-1; clone_size: NA; d_call: NA; v_call: TRBV4-3
cdr3_aa: CASSALSEQFF; cdr3_nt: TGTGCCAGCAGCGCCCTTAGTGAGCAGTTCTTC; j_call: TRBJ2-1; clone_size: NA; d_call: NA; v_call: TRBV9
cdr3_aa: CASTSTGNRDNSPLHF; cdr3_nt: TGTGCCAGTACGTCGACAGGGAACAGGGATAATTCACCCCTCCACTTT; j_call: TRBJ1-6; clone_size: NA; d_call: TRBD1; v_call: TRBV19
cdr3_aa: CASSIFMDRPNTGELFF; cdr3_nt: TGTGCCAGTAGTATCTTTATGGACAGGCCGAACACCGGGGAGCTGTTTTTT; j_call: TRBJ2-2; clone_size: once; d_call: TRBD1; v_call: TRBV19
cdr3_aa: CASSLQGAPLHF; cdr3_nt: TGTGCCAGCAGCCTACAGGGGGCCCCCCTCCACTTT; j_call: TRBJ1-6; clone_size: NA; d_call: TRBD1; v_call: TRBV3-1/TRBV3-2
cdr3_aa: CAWHYLQGVYGYTF; cdr3_nt: TGTGCCTGGCACTACTTACAGGGCGTCTATGGCTACACCTTC; j_call: TRBJ1-2; clone_size: NA; d_call: NA; v_call: TRBV30
cdr3_aa: CASSRGTDTQYF; cdr3_nt: TGTGCCAGCAGCAGGGGCACAGATACGCAGTATTTT; j_call: TRBJ2-3; clone_size: NA; d_call: NA; v_call: TRBV12-3/TRBV12-4
cdr3_aa: CAISSQGLNTEAFF; cdr3_nt: TGTGCCATCAGTTCACAGGGACTAAACACTGAAGCTTTCTTT; j_call: TRBJ1-1; clone_size: NA; d_call: NA; v_call: TRBV10-3
cdr3_aa: CASSLASRIAGEKLFF; cdr3_nt: TGTGCCAGCAGCTTAGCGAGTAGAATAGCGGGGGAAAAACTGTTTTTT; j_call: TRBJ1-4; clone_size: NA; d_call: NA; v_call: TRBV7-2
cdr3_aa: CATSREGQGGSPLHF; cdr3_nt: TGTGCCACCAGCAGAGAGGGACAGGGAGGTTCACCCCTCCACTTT; j_call: TRBJ1-6; clone_size: NA; d_call: TRBD1; v_call: TRBV15